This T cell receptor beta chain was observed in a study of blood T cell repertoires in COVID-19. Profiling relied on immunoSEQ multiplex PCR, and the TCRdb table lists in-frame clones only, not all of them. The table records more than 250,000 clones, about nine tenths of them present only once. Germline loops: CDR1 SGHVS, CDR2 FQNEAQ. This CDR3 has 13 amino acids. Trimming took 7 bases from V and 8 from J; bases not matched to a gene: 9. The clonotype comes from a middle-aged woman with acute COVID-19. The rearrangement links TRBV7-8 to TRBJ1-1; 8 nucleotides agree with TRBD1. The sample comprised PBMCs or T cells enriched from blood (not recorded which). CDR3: CASTTSTGVEAFF. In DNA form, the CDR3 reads TGTGCCAGCACAACTTCGACAGGGGTAGAAGCTTTCTTT.